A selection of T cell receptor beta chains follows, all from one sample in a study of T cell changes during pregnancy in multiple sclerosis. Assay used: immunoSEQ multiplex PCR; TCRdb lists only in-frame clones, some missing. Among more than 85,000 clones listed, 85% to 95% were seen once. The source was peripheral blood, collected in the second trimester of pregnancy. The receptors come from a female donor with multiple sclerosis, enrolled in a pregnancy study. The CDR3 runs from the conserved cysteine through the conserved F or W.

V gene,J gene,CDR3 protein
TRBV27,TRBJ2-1,CASSTSGTHTYNEQFF
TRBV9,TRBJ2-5,CASSVDGRDQETQYF
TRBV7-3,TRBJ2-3,CASSLRVAGGVGDTQYF
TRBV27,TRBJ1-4,CASSSFKTGVNEKLFF
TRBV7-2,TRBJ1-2,CASSLRDTTYYGYTF
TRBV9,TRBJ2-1,CASSVRGGSYNEQFF
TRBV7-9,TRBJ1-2,CASSSRPARALNYGYTF
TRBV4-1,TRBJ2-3,CASSPLAGGNTQYF
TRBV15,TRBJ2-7,CATSRGTGSYEQYF
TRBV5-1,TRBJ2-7,CASSPVWPSGTGRAF
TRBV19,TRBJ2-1,CASSINPRTSGNYNEQFF
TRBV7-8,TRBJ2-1,CASSLLGGLENEQFF
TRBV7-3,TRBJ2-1,CASSLPGFSNEQFF